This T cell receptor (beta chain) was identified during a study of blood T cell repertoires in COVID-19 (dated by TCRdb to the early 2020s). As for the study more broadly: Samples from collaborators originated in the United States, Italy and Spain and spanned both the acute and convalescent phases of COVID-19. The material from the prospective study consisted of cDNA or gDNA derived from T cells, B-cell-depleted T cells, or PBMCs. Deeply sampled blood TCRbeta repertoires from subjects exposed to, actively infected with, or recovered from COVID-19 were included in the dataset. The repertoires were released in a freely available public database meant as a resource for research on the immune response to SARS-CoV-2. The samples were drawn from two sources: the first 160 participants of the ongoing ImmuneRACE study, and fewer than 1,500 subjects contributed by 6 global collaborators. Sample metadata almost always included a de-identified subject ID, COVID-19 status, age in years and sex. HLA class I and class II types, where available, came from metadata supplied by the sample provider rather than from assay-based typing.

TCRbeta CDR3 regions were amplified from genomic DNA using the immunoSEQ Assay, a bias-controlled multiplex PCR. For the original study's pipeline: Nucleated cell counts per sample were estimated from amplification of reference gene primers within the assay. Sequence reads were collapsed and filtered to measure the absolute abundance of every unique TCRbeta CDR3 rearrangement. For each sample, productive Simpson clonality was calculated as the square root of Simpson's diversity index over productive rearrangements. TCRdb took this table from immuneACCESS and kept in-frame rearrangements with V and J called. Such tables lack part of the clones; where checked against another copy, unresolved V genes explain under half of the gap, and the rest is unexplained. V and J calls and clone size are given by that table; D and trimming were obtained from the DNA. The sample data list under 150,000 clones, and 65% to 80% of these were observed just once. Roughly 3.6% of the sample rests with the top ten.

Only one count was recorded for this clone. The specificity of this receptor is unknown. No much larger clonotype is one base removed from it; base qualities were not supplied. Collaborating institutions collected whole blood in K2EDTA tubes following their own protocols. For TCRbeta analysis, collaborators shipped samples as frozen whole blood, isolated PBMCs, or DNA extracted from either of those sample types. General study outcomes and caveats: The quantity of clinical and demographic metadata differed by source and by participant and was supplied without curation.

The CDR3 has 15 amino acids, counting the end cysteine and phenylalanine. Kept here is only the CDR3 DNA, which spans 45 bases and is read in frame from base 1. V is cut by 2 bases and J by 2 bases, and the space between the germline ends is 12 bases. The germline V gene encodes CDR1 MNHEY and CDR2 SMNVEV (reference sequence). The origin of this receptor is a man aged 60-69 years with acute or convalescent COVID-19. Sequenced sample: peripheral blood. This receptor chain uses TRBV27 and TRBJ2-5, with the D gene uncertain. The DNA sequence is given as TGTGCCAGCAGTTTAGGGCAGTCAGCACAAGAGACCCAGTACTTC. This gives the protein CASSLGQSAQETQYF.